This T cell receptor beta chain is from a study of blood T cell repertoires in COVID-19. On the study more broadly: Samples representing acute and convalescent COVID-19 were sourced from the United States, Italy and Spain. The cDNA or gDNA used as material had been derived from T cells, B-cell-depleted T cells, or PBMCs.

V lost 6 bases to trimming and J lost 13 bases, with 25 bases between them. Looked up from germline, CDR1 is LNHDA and CDR2 is SQIVND (reference sequence). This CDR3 contains 16 residues. Methods used by the authors: Nucleated cell counts were estimated from reference gene primer amplification. Only in-frame clones appear in the TCRdb table, and some are missing; sequencing was by immunoSEQ multiplex PCR. Clone size and V and J calls were adopted from that table, with D and trimming inferred from the DNA. Of 150,000 to 200,000 clones in the sample, approximately 82% were seen once. The Seattle patients, enrolled during active infection, were followed longitudinally.

V and J are TRBV19 and TRBJ1-6, with D possibly matching TRBD1 (6 bases). This sequence was found in a woman in her thirties or forties with COVID-19, enrolled during active disease. Sequencing was done on a sample of peripheral blood. Written as DNA, the CDR3 is TGTGCCAGTAGCATCGGAAGTGGACAGTCAGCCAACCCCCTCCACTTT. This translates into CASSIGSGQSANPLHF.